The T cell receptor (beta chain) described here comes from a study of blood T cell repertoires in COVID-19. In the study overall: Specimens from acute and convalescent COVID-19 originated in the United States, Italy and Spain. PBMCs, B-cell-depleted T cells, or T cells provided the cDNA or gDNA that made up the material.

Germline CDR1 SGHNT, CDR2 YENEEA. Trimming removed 1 base at V and 1 base at J, with 8 bases between. The CDR3 is 15 amino acids. Data came from immunoSEQ multiplex PCR; TCRdb stores just in-frame clones and leaves some out. The table shows approximately 230,000 clones, with 70% to 90% occurring only once. This TCR derives from a woman aged 25-40 years with COVID-19, enrolled during active disease. Sequenced: peripheral blood. The V and J genes are TRBV11-3 and TRBJ2-1; tentative D call: TRBD2 (5 bases). The chain's CDR3 is CASSLVWESYNEQFF. The CDR3, as DNA: TGTGCCAGCAGCTTAGTCTGGGAGTCCTACAATGAGCAGTTCTTC.